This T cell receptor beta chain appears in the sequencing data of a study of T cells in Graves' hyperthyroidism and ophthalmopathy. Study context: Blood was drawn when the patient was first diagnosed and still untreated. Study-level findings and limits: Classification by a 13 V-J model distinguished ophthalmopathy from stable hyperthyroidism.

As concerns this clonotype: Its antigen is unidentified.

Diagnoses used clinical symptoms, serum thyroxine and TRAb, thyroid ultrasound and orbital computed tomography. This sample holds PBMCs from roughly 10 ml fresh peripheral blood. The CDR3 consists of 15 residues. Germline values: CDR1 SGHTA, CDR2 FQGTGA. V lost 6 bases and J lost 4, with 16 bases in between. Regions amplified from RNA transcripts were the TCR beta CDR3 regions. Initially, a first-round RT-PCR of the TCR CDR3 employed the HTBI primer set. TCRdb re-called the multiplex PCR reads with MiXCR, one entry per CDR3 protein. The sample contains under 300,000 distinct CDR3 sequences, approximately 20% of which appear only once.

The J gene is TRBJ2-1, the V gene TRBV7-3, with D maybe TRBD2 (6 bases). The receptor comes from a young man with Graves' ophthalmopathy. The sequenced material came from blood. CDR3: CASSRGMAGYNEQFF. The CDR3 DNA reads TGTGCCAGCAGTCGAGGGATGGCGGGATACAATGAGCAGTTCTTC.